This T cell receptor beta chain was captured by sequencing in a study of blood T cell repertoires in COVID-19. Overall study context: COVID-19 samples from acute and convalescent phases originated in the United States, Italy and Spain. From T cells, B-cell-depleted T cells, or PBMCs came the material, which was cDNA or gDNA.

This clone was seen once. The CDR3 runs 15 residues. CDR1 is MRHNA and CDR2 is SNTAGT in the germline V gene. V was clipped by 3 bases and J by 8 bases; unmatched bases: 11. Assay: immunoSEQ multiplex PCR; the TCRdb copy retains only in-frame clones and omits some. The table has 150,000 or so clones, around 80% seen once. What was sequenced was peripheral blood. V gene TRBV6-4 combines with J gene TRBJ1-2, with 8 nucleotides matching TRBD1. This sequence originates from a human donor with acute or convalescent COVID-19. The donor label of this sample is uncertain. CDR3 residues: CASSETTGAIGGYTF. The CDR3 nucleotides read TGTGCCAGCAGTGAAACGACAGGGGCAATAGGAGGCTACACCTTC.